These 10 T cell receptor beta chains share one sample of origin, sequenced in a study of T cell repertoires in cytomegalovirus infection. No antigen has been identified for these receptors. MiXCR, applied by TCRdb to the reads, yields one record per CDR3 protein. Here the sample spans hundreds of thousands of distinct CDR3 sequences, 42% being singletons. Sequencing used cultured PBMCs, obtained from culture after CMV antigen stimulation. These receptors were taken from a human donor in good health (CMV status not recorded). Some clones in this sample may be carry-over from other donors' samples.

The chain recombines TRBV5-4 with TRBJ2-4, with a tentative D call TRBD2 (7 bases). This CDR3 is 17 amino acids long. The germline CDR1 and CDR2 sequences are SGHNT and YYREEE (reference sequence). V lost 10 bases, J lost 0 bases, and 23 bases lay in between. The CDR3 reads CARDDKGGRIAKNIQYF. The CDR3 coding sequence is TGTGCCCGGGATGATAAGGGGGGGCGTATAGCCAAAAACATTCAGTACTTC.

The CDR3 region has the DNA TGTGCCAGCAGCCCAGACAGGGGGCGGAACTATGGCTACACCTTC. The encoded protein is CASSPDRGRNYGYTF. The chain has TRBV7-2 and TRBJ1-2, with 10 bases that match TRBD1. CDR1 and CDR2 (germline): SGHTA, FQGNSA. The V and J ends lost 5 bases and 2 bases, in that order; junction bases with no gene match: 5. This CDR3 is built from 15 residues.

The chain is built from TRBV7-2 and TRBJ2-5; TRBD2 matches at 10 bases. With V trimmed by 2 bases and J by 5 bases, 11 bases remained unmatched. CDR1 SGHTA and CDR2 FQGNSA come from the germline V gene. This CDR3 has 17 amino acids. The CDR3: CASSLFGAGGRGETQYF. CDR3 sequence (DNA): TGTGCCAGCAGCTTATTCGGAGCGGGGGGGCGGGGGGAGACCCAGTACTTC.

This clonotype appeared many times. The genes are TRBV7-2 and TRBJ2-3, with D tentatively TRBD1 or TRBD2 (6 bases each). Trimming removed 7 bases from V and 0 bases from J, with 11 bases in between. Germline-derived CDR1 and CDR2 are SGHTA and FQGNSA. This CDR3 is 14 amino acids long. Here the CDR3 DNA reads TGTGCCAGCAACCCGGGGGCTAGCACAGATACGCAGTATTTT. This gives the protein CASNPGASTDTQYF.

CDR3 protein: CASSLRSSGQAANEQFF. In nucleotides, the CDR3 is TGTGCCAGCAGCTTACGATCTAGCGGGCAGGCAGCCAATGAGCAGTTCTTC. The chain uses TRBV7-6 and TRBJ2-1; 8 nucleotides match TRBD2. Trimming removed 2 bases from V and 6 bases from J; junction bases left unmatched: 12. The CDR3 spans 17 residues. Per germline, CDR1 SGHVS and CDR2 FNYEAQ.

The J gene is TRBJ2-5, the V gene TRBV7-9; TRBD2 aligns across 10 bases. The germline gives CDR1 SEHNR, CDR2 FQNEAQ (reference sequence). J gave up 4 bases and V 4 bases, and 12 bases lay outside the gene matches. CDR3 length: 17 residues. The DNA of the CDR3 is TGTGCCAGCAGCTCTTTCCAGATAAGCGGGGGGGCAGAGACCCAGTACTTC. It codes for CASSSFQISGGAETQYF.

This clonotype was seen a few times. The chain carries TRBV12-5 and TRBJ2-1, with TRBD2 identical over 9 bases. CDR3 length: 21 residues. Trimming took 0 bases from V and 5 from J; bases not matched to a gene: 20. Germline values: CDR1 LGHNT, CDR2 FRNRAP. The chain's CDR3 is CASGLVLPLRWREGPNNEQFF. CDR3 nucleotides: TGTGCTAGTGGTTTGGTACTACCCCTTAGGTGGCGGGAGGGCCCTAACAATGAGCAGTTCTTC. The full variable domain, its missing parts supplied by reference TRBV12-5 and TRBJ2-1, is DARVTQTPRHKVTEMGQEVTMRCQPILGHNTVFWYRQTMMQGLELLAYFRNRAPLDDSGMPKDRFSAEMPDATLATLKIQPSEPRDSAVYFCASGLVLPLRWREGPNNEQFFGPGTRLTVL.

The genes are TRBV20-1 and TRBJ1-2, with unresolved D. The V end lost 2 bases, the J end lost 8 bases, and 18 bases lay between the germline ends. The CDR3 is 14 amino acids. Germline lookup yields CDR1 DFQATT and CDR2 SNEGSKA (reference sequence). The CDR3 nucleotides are TGCAGTGCTAGAATCGAACCTAGGGTTGGGGGCTACACCTTC. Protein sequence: CSARIEPRVGGYTF.

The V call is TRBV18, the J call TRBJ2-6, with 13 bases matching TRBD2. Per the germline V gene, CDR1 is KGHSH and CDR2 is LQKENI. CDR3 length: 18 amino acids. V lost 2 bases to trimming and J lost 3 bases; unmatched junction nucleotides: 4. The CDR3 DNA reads TGTGCCAGCTCACCAGGGACTAGCGGGAATAATGGGGCCAACGTCCTGACTTTC. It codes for CASSPGTSGNNGANVLTF.

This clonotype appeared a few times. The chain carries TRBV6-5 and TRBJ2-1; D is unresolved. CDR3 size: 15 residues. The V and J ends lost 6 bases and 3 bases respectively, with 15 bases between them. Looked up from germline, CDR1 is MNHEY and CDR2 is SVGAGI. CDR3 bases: TGTGCCAGCAGAATGTACCCAAACAACTACAATGAGCAGTTCTTC. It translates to CASRMYPNNYNEQFF.